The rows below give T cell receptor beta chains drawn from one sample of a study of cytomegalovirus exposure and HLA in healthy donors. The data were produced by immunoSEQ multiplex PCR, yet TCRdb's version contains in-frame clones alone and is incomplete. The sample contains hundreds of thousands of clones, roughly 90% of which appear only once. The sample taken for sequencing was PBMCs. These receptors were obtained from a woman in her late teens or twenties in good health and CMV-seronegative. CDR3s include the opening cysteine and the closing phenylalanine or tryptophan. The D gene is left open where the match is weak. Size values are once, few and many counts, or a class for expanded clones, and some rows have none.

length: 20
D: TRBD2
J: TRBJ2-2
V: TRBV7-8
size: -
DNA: TGTGCCAGCAGCTTTTCGAGGGGACTAGCTAGATTAGGGTTAACCGGGGAGCTGTTTTTT
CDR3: CASSFSRGLARLGLTGELFF

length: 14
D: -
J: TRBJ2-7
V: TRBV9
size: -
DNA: TGTGCCAGCAGCGTAGAGGGGGGGTACTCCGAGCAGTACTTC
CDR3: CASSVEGGYSEQYF

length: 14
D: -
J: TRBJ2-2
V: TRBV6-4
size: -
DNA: TGTGCCAGCAGTGACACGGCGAACACCGGGGAGCTGTTTTTT
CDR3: CASSDTANTGELFF

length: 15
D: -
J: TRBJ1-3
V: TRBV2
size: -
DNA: TGTGCCAGCAGCCTACTCGATCCGGGTGGAAACACCATATATTTT
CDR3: CASSLLDPGGNTIYF

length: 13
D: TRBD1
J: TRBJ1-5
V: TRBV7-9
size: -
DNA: TGTGCCAGCAGCGGAGGGGGCGGTCAGCCCCAGCATTTT
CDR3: CASSGGGGQPQHF

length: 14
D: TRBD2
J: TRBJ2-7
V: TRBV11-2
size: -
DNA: TGTGCCAGCAGCCCTGGGACTACTCGGTACGAGCAGTACTTC
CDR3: CASSPGTTRYEQYF

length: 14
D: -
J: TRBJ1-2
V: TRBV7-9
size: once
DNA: TGTTCCAGCAGTTGGACTACAGCTAACTATGGCTACACCTTC
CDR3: CSSSWTTANYGYTF

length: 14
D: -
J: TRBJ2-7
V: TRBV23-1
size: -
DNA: TGCGCCAGCAGTCAATCCGGACACCCGGGTGAGCAGTACTTC
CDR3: CASSQSGHPGEQYF

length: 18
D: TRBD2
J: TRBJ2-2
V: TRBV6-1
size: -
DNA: TGTGCCAGCAGTGGGACTAGCGTAATAGGGGTGAACACCGGGGAGCTGTTTTTT
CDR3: CASSGTSVIGVNTGELFF

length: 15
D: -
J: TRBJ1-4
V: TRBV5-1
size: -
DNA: TGCGCCAGCAGCGCCGAAGGGGGATATAGGGAAAAACTGTTTTTT
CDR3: CASSAEGGYREKLFF

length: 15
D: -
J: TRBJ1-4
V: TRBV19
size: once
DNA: TGTGCCACCAAGGGATCAGGCGCGGGGAGCGAAAAACTGTTTTTT
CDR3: CATKGSGAGSEKLFF

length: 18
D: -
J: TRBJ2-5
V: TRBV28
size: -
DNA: TGTGCCAGCAGTTCCCCCATCCACGGACAGCGACGACAAGAGACCCAGTACTTC
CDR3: CASSSPIHGQRRQETQYF

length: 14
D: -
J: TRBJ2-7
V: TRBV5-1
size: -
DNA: TGCGCCAGCAGCTTGGCTTTCTCAGGCTACGAGCAGTACTTC
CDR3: CASSLAFSGYEQYF

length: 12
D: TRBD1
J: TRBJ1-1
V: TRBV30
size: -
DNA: TGTGCCCGCGCACAGGGGCACACTGAAGCTTTCTTT
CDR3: CARAQGHTEAFF

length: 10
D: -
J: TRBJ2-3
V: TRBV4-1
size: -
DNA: TGCGCCAGTGGACAGGATACGCAGTATTTT
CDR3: CASGQDTQYF

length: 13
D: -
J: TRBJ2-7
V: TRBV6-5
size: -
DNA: TGTGCCAGCAGTTCCGTCAGTTATTACGAGCAGTACTTC
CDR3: CASSSVSYYEQYF

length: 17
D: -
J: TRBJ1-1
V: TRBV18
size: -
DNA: TGTGCCAGCTCACCGCCCGACCGTTCTAGGCTGAACACTGAAGCTTTCTTT
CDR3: CASSPPDRSRLNTEAFF

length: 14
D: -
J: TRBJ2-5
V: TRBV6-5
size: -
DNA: TGTGCCAGCAGGGGTTGGTCAGGGGAGGAGACCCAGTACTTC
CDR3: CASRGWSGEETQYF

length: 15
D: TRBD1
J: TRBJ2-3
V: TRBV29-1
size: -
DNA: TGCAGCGTTTCGGCCGTACAGGGGTTCGGGGATACGCAGTATTTT
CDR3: CSVSAVQGFGDTQYF

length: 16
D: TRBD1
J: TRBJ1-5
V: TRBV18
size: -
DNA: TGTGCCAGCTCACCCGTTGACAGGGATGGCAATCAGCCCCAGCATTTT
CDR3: CASSPVDRDGNQPQHF

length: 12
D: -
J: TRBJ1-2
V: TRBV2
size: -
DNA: TGTGCCAGCAGGCAGGACAGCTATGGCTACACCTTC
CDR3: CASRQDSYGYTF

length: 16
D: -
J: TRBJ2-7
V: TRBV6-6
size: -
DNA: TGTGCCAGCAGTTACTCGACCCGCGGGCTAAACTACGAGCAGTACTTC
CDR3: CASSYSTRGLNYEQYF

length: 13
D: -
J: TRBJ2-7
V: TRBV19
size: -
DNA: TGTGCCAGTAGTATTGCAGGGGCTGAGGCACAGTACTTC
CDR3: CASSIAGAEAQYF

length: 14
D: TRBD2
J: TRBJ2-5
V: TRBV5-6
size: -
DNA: TGTGCCAGCAGCCGGGGACTAGCGGGTGAGACCCAGTACTTC
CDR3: CASSRGLAGETQYF

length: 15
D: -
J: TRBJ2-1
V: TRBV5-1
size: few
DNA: TGCGCCAGCAGCCAGGACTCAAACTCCTACAATGAGCAGTTCTTC
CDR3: CASSQDSNSYNEQFF

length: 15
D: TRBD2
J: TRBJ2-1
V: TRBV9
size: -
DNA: TGTGCCAGCGGCCCTGGGAGCGGGGGGGACAATGAGCAGTTCTTC
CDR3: CASGPGSGGDNEQFF

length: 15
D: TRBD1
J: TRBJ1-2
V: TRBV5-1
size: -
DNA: TGCGCCAGCCGCCCCGGGACAGGGGCTGCCTATGGCTACACCTTC
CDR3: CASRPGTGAAYGYTF